This TCR beta chain originates from a study of long-term antiretroviral therapy in people with HIV (dated by TCRdb to 2021 to 2024). About the full investigation: The earliest samples were collected about a decade before the 2015 WHO recommendation for immediate ART, when ART was typically delayed until CD4 counts fell. Whether ART initiation and durable HIV suppression were associated with changes in peripheral blood TRB repertoire composition and diversity was tested in a retrospective serial study. A total of around 190 cryopreserved PBMC samples came from a few dozen adults with confirmed HIV infection and were collected serially over a mean of roughly six years (range 1-12). Of the 30 to 35 participants with HIV, 10 to 11 were female. Test extractions of a monoclonal T-cell line alongside 33 polyclonal samples showed no cross-contamination during QIAcube processing.

Concerning this clone: Its antigen is currently not known. Base qualities were left out, and no much larger clone turns up one base away.

The investigation overall reported the following: Owing to limited PBMC availability, only the TCR beta chain was sequenced, without alpha chain pairing. Inferences about post-ART repertoire changes were limited because no data were available on ART adherence, viral resistance or therapy changes. Compared with controls, HIV repertoires had narrower CDR3 length ranges, and the network structure pointed to an antigen-experienced repertoire that shifted only slightly toward naive after ART. The samples span the years 2004 to 2017, and the ART regimens used may be less effective than current regimens. Because pre-ART samples had limited cell numbers, profiling was done on unsorted PBMC rather than on sorted CD4+ and CD8+ T cells. Starting ART was linked to a significant rise in TRB diversity, yet even after long-term ART the diversity remained significantly lower than in transplant donor controls. At every time point, the repertoire was dominated by expanded TRB clones first identified before ART initiation, although this dominance fluctuated and, in many PLHIV, declined after ART.

Sequencing of the TRB variable region was done with the immunoSEQ hsTCRB v3.0 assay at survey level resolution. The target sequencing depth for TRB was about 40,000-55,000 T-cell genomes per sample. Pooled TRB libraries were sequenced on an Illumina MiSeq with a v3 150-cycle kit. The authors processed their data as follows. Repertoire analysis was run in R within a reproducible Nextflow workflow that covered QC, data transformation and analysis. Custom analyses were implemented in LymphoSeq2, an R package for AIRR-Seq data exploration. A handful of samples that produced fewer than 5000 total TRB sequences were removed, so approximately 170 HIV repertoires were analyzed. Of the 188 retained HIV repertoires, approximately 60 were collected before and 120 to 140 after ART initiation. Each repertoire was downsampled to 5000 TRB nucleotide sequences, and summary statistics were averaged across 100 downsampling iterations. TRB sequences were retained for analysis only if CDR3 regions of at least seven amino acids were present. Diversity was measured with a Shannon entropy-derived clonality score and the Gini coefficient. In repertoire networks, the top 5000 CDR3 amino acid sequences were linked whenever an edit distance of one separated two sequences. For TRB CDR3 amino acid sequences, antigen specificity groups and MHC restriction were predicted with GLIPH2. Known CMV, EBV, HIV or tissue antigen associations were flagged by matching CDR3 amino acid sequences against VDJdb and McPAS-TCR. Pre-ART, post-ART and control groups were compared with Wilcoxon signed-rank tests and Holm-Bonferroni correction. The table comes from immuneACCESS by way of TCRdb, which keeps in-frame sequences with V and J called. Part of the clones is missing from these tables; in studies checked, under half for an unresolved V gene and the rest for unknown reasons. V and J calls and clone size are copied from that table; D and trimming were computed from the DNA. Within this sample are some 21,000 clones, with approximately 80% of them counted one time only. Together, the top ten hold about 6% of the sample.

Participants were included only if at least one PBMC sample before ART initiation and at least two post-ART samples were available. Treatment was received in the United States of America by all participants with HIV. Before DNA extraction, cryopreserved samples of about 0.9-11 million PBMC were thawed and then washed. At the time of the earliest PBMC sample, participants with HIV were aged between roughly 23 and 60 years. Each participant contributed PBMC samples from 1-4 timepoints before ART initiation and 2-8 timepoints after ART initiation, with a median of 7 samples. Serial HIV viral load, CD4+ T-cell count, ART history and demographic data were obtained for every participant. Genomic DNA was extracted from unsorted PBMC with a Qiagen kit on a QIAcube, processed in batches of 12 samples. Reading from cysteine to phenylalanine, the CDR3 counts 14 amino acids. Solely the CDR3 DNA is kept, with 42 bases framed from the first base. Trimming costs V 2 bases and J 4 bases, and their ends lie 7 bases apart. CDR1 is given as SGHRS and CDR2 as YFSETQ, both from the germline V gene.

The input for sequencing was unsorted PBMCs, taken 0.2 years after starting antiretroviral therapy. The V and J segments used are TRBV5-1 and TRBJ2-6, with the D call perhaps TRBD1 or TRBD2, each one matching 5 bases. This clonotype was obtained from a woman in her 30s with HIV. The CDR3 corresponds to CASSFGAGANVLTF. The DNA sequence reads TGCGCCAGCAGCTTCGGGGCCGGGGCCAACGTCCTGACTTTC.